The 20 T cell receptor beta chains reported below all come from one sample, sequenced in a study of cytomegalovirus exposure and HLA in healthy donors. The primer mix had 60 Vbeta and 13 Jbeta primers. TCRdb keeps only in-frame clones here, not all; method: immunoSEQ multiplex PCR. The sample contains over 100,000 clones, about 70% of which appear only once. Sequenced input: PBMCs. These receptors all stem from a woman between 40 and 50 years old in good health and CMV-seronegative.

V gene TRBV7-9 combines with J gene TRBJ1-1; TRBD1 might be the D (5 bases). The germline V gene encodes CDR1 SEHNR and CDR2 FQNEAQ (reference sequence). Trimming cost V 11 bases and J 11 bases, with 24 bases left between them. This CDR3 region has 13 residues. The CDR3 is CAAAGEIEKEAFF. The CDR3 nucleotides are TGTGCCGCAGCGGGGGAAATCGAGAAAGAGGCTTTCTTT.

The chain carries TRBV2 and TRBJ2-7; 8 nucleotides match TRBD2. CDR1 and CDR2 from the germline V gene are SNHLY and FYNNEI. Unmatched junction bases numbered 6, after V lost 10 bases and J lost 1 base. There are 13 residues in the CDR3. The CDR3 DNA sequence: TGTGCCACCTCCGGGACTAGTTCCTACGAGCAGTACTTC. This gives the protein CATSGTSSYEQYF.

The rearrangement links TRBV19 to TRBJ1-5, with a weak D call TRBD1 (5 bases). Germline V lookup: CDR1 LNHDA, CDR2 SQIVND (reference sequence). The CDR3 is 15 residues long. V lost 3 bases, J lost 1 base, and 10 bases lay in between. The CDR3 reads CASSIGQGSNQPQHF. The CDR3 nucleotides are TGTGCCAGTAGTATTGGTCAGGGAAGCAATCAGCCCCAGCATTTT.

CDR3 protein: CASSMGLNQPQHF. CDR3 DNA: TGTGCCAGCAGTATGGGACTCAATCAGCCCCAGCATTTT. The chain employs TRBV7-3 and TRBJ1-5; D possibly corresponds to TRBD1 (5 bases). The ends were cut back, 6 bases at V and 3 bases at J, with 9 bases in the middle. In germline, CDR1 is SGHTA, CDR2 FQGTGA. The length of the CDR3 is 13 residues.

The chain has TRBV5-1 and TRBJ1-6; D possibly corresponds to TRBD1 (6 bases). The CDR3 has 14 residues. Germline-derived CDR1 and CDR2 are SGHRS and YFSETQ. With 5 bases removed from V and 5 bases from J, the gap between germline ends came to 11 bases. The CDR3, as DNA: TGCGCCAGCAGACGACAGGAAAATAATTCACCCCTCCACTTT. Translating gives CASRRQENNSPLHF.

This clone was detected a few times. J is TRBJ1-1 and V is TRBV5-8, with a weak D call TRBD1 (6 bases). The CDR3 contains 14 residues. Trimming pared 1 base from V and 5 bases from J, leaving 12 bases between. Germline CDR1 SGHTS, CDR2 YDEGEE. The CDR3: CASSLQGMGTEAFF. The CDR3 coding sequence is TGTGCCAGCAGCTTGCAGGGGATGGGGACTGAAGCTTTCTTT.

The V gene is TRBV5-1, the J gene TRBJ2-2, with 7 bases identical to TRBD1. This CDR3 has 15 amino acids. Trimming took 5 bases from V and 7 from J; bases not matched to a gene: 11. Germline CDR1 reads SGHRS; CDR2 reads YFSETQ. CDR3 in DNA: TGCGCCAGCAGGGGGGACAGTAACTTTGGCGGGGAGCTGTTTTTT. This codes for CASRGDSNFGGELFF.

This clone was counted a few times. This chain connects TRBV10-3 to TRBJ1-3, with D possibly TRBD1 on 6 matching bases. Per germline, CDR1 ENHRY and CDR2 SYGVKD. Trimming stripped 10 bases from V and 2 bases from J, with 15 bases between. There are 14 residues in the CDR3. The chain's CDR3 is CATYRDPPGNTIYF. CDR3 nucleotides: TGTGCCACCTACAGGGACCCCCCTGGAAACACCATATATTTT.

The chain has TRBV2 and TRBJ1-2; 9 positions match TRBD1. J lost 2 bases, V lost 7 bases, and 5 bases had no gene match. Germline CDR1 is SNHLY and CDR2 is FYNNEI. This CDR3 region has 14 residues. The CDR3 protein is CASTVDRGNYGYTF. The CDR3 DNA reads TGTGCCAGCACCGTGGACAGGGGAAACTATGGCTACACCTTC.

The J gene is TRBJ1-2, the V gene TRBV14; D is possibly TRBD1 (6 bases). The CDR3 is made up of 12 amino acids. Deletions cut 2 bases from V and 10 bases from J, with 11 bases between. The V gene's germline CDR1 is SGHDN and CDR2 FVKESK. The CDR3: CASSQIRGLYTF. CDR3 coding DNA: TGTGCCAGCAGCCAAATCAGGGGCCTCTACACCTTC.

The CDR3 DNA sequence: TGTGCCAGCGGGAGAACAGGGCGAGGAAACACTGAAGCTTTCTTT. This translates into CASGRTGRGNTEAFF. The chain joins TRBV2 to TRBJ1-1; possible D gene TRBD1, 6 bases. The V and J ends lost 8 bases and 2 bases respectively, with 18 bases between them. The CDR3 has 15 amino acids. Germline V CDR1 and CDR2: SNHLY, FYNNEI.

The chain employs TRBV27 and TRBJ1-4; 10 nucleotides line up with TRBD1. Germline V CDR1 and CDR2: MNHEY, SMNVEV (reference sequence). The CDR3 covers 12 residues. J gave up 14 bases and V 6 bases, and 6 bases lay outside the gene matches. The CDR3 reads CASRPGQGRLFF. CDR3 DNA sequence: TGTGCCAGCAGACCGGGACAGGGGAGGCTGTTTTTT.

This clone was picked up one time. J is TRBJ1-1 and V is TRBV14; D is uncertain. V lost 0 bases and J lost 1, with 12 bases in between. CDR1 and CDR2 from the germline V gene are SGHDN and FVKESK. The CDR3 runs 16 residues. The CDR3 here is CASSQEGEGRNTEAFF. The DNA of the CDR3 is TGTGCCAGCAGCCAAGAGGGCGAGGGTAGGAACACTGAAGCTTTCTTT.

As to this clone: The sample has other DNA sequences that encode this CDR3 too. The V gene is TRBV30, the J gene TRBJ2-5; D unclear. The CDR3 runs 10 residues. Between the trimmed V and J ends, which lost 2 bases and 4 bases, there was a span of 2 bases. Germline V gives CDR1 GTSNPN, CDR2 SVGIG (reference sequence). The CDR3 sequence is CAWSRETQYF. DNA for the CDR3: TGTGCCTGGAGTCGAGAGACCCAGTACTTC.

This clone has only a few counts. This sequence joins TRBV28 and TRBJ1-5; perhaps TRBD1 as D (5 bases). CDR3 size: 14 residues. CDR1 and CDR2 from the germline V gene are MDHEN and SYDVKM. The V end was cut by 3 bases, the J end by 9 bases, with 15 bases between. The chain's CDR3 is CASSFWGGERPQHF. The CDR3 nucleotides are TGTGCCAGCAGTTTTTGGGGGGGGGAGCGGCCCCAGCATTTT.

The chain has TRBV2 and TRBJ2-3, with D possibly TRBD2 on 5 matching bases. Germline lookup yields CDR1 SNHLY and CDR2 FYNNEI. This CDR3 is 13 amino acids long. Trimming took off 10 bases at V and 2 bases at J, with 13 bases between the two ends. The CDR3 nucleotides are TGTGCCACCCTAGCCCACCACACAGATACGCAGTATTTT. Translating gives CATLAHHTDTQYF.

This clone appeared a single time. The chain couples TRBV5-4 to TRBJ2-7; possibly TRBD2 for D (6 bases). This CDR3 has 16 amino acids. Germline CDR1 and CDR2: SGHNT and YYREEE (reference sequence). V was trimmed by 4 bases and J by 4 bases, leaving 21 bases between them. DNA for the CDR3: TGTGCCAGCAGCCGGGAGCTTGAGTCAGGGCCTTACGAGCAGTACTTC. As protein: CASSRELESGPYEQYF. Supplemented by reference TRBV5-4 and TRBJ2-7, the full variable domain reads ETGVTQSPTHLIKTRGQQVTLRCSSQSGHNTVSWYQQALGQGPQFIFQYYREEENGRGNFPPRFSGLQFPNYSSELNVNALELDDSALYLCASSRELESGPYEQYFGPGTRLTVT.

V gene TRBV2 combines with J gene TRBJ1-2; D unclear. There are 12 residues in the CDR3. In germline, CDR1 is SNHLY, CDR2 FYNNEI. Trimming removed 6 bases at V and 6 bases at J, with 11 bases between. The CDR3 spells CASRRERDGYTF. Written as DNA, the CDR3 is TGTGCCAGCAGGAGGGAGCGGGATGGCTACACCTTC.

The chain uses TRBV10-3 and TRBJ2-1; possible D gene TRBD2, 6 bases. Trimming took 2 bases from V and 14 from J, leaving 16 bases between them. The CDR3 is 13 amino acids. Germline-derived CDR1 and CDR2 are ENHRY and SYGVKD. The CDR3 sequence is CAISEPGTLLEFF. CDR3 DNA: TGTGCCATCAGTGAGCCGGGGACTTTGTTAGAGTTCTTC.

The chain uses TRBV6-1 and TRBJ1-4; D ambiguous. V was shortened by 2 bases and J by 13 bases, with 14 bases between the two germline ends. Germline assignment: CDR1 MNHNS and CDR2 SASEGT. The CDR3 contains 13 residues. The chain's CDR3 is CASSERVVEGLFF. CDR3 DNA: TGTGCCAGCAGTGAAAGAGTCGTGGAGGGACTGTTTTTT.